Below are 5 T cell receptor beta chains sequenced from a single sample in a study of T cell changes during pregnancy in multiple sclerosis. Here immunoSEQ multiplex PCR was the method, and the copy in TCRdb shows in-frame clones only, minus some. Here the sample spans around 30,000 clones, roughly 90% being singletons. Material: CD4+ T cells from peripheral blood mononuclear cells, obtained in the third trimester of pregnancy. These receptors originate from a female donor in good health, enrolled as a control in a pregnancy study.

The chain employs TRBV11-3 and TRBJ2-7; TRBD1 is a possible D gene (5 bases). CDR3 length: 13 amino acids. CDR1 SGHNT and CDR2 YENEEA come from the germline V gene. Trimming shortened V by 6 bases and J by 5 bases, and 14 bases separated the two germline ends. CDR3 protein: CASRIPGSHEQYF. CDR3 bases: TGTGCCAGCAGAATTCCAGGGTCCCACGAGCAGTACTTC. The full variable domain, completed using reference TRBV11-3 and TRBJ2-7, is EAGVVQSPRYKIIEKKQPVAFWCNPISGHNTLYWYLQNLGQGPELLIRYENEEAVDDSQLPKDRFSAERLKGVDSTLKIQPAELGDSAVYLCASRIPGSHEQYFGPGTRLTVT.

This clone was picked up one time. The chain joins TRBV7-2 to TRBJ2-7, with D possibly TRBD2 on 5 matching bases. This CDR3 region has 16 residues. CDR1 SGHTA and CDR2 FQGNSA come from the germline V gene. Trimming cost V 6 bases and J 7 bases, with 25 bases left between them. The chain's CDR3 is CASSLISVGAPREQYF. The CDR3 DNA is TGTGCCAGCAGTTTGATAAGCGTGGGAGCCCCCCGGGAGCAGTACTTC.

CDR3 bases: TGCAGCGTTCGACCGGAGAACACCATATATTTT. This sequence encodes CSVRPENTIYF. The chain carries TRBV29-1 and TRBJ1-3; no definite D call. The CDR3 runs to 11 residues. The V end lost 5 bases, the J end lost 7 bases, and 9 bases lay between the germline ends. Germline lookup yields CDR1 SQVTM and CDR2 ANQGSEA.

The CDR3 spells CASSKGRDPNTEAFF. CDR3 sequence (DNA): TGTGCCAGCTCTAAGGGGAGGGACCCCAACACTGAAGCTTTCTTT. The rearrangement uses TRBV27 and TRBJ1-1; D might be TRBD1 (5 bases). The CDR3 is made up of 15 amino acids. With 8 bases removed from V and 2 bases from J, the gap between germline ends came to 18 bases. Germline values: CDR1 MNHEY, CDR2 SMNVEV (reference sequence).

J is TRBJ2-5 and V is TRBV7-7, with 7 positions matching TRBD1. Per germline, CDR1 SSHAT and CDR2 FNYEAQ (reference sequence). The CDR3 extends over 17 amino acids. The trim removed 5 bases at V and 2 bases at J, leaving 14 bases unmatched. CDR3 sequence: CASSPRTGPGQQETQYF. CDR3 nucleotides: TGTGCCAGCAGCCCCCGGACGGGGCCGGGACAGCAAGAGACCCAGTACTTC.